The 28 T cell receptor beta chains in this list originate from one sample, sequenced in a study of T cell responses to AZD1222 COVID-19 vaccine. TCRdb's table, derived via immunoSEQ multiplex PCR, lists solely in-frame clones and lacks some. This sample has around 95,000 clones, with around 90% found just once. Source: peripheral blood, taken on day 0 of AZD1222 vaccination. The receptors originated from an adult in good health.

V is TRBV4-2 and J is TRBJ1-2; TRBD1 matches at 9 bases. The CDR3 has 14 amino acids. Trimming cost V 2 bases and J 8 bases; bases outside gene matches: 6. Per the germline V gene, CDR1 is LGHNA and CDR2 is YNFKEQ. The CDR3 loop reads CASSQLDRGEGYTF. Written as DNA, the CDR3 is TGTGCCAGCAGCCAACTGGACAGGGGTGAAGGCTACACCTTC.

This rearrangement joins TRBV28 to TRBJ2-7, with 11 bases identical to TRBD2. V lost 2 bases to trimming and J lost 4 bases; unmatched junction nucleotides: 7. Germline loops: CDR1 MDHEN, CDR2 SYDVKM. The CDR3 sequence is 16 residues long. In DNA, the CDR3 is TGTGCCAGCAGTTTAAAACTAGCGGGAGAGGCATACGAGCAGTACTTC. Amino acid sequence: CASSLKLAGEAYEQYF.

V usage is TRBV5-6 and J usage is TRBJ1-5, with 7 bases aligning to TRBD1. The CDR3 runs 18 residues. CDR1 is SGHDT, CDR2 YYEEEE, per germline. V was clipped by 6 bases and J by 3 bases; unmatched bases: 18. DNA of the CDR3: TGTGCCAGCACACGTTACGGGGAGTACAGGGGTGTCAATCAGCCCCAGCATTTT. It specifies CASTRYGEYRGVNQPQHF. The variable domain in full, completed from reference TRBV5-6 and TRBJ1-5, reads DAGVTQSPTHLIKTRGQQVTLRCSPKSGHDTVSWYQQALGQGPQFIFQYYEEEERQRGNFPDRFSGHQFPNYSSELNVNALLLGDSALYLCASTRYGEYRGVNQPQHFGDGTRLSIL.

The chain carries TRBV18 and TRBJ2-1; D ambiguous. V was clipped by 0 bases and J by 6 bases, with 9 bases between them. The CDR3 contains 14 residues. In germline, CDR1 is KGHSH, CDR2 LQKENI. Here the CDR3 reads CASSPPQAFNEQFF. For the CDR3, the DNA is TGTGCCAGCTCACCACCGCAGGCCTTCAATGAGCAGTTCTTC.

Only a few counts were recorded for this clone. The J gene is TRBJ2-5, the V gene TRBV7-7, with 7 bases matching TRBD2. The CDR3 extends over 15 amino acids. Germline assignment: CDR1 SSHAT and CDR2 FNYEAQ (reference sequence). Here the CDR3 reads CASARAGVFPETQYF. The CDR3 bases are TGTGCTAGCGCGCGGGCGGGAGTCTTTCCAGAGACCCAGTACTTC.

The sample holds one count of this clone. This chain joins TRBV27 and TRBJ2-1; 8 bases agree with TRBD2. The junction had 14 bases not matched to a gene; V was cut back by 6 bases and J by 7 bases. This CDR3 is built from 16 residues. Germline V gene sequence: CDR1 MNHEY, CDR2 SMNVEV (reference sequence). CDR3 sequence reads: CASRRGLASGLNEQFF. CDR3 in DNA: TGTGCCAGCAGAAGAGGGTTGGCTAGCGGGTTGAATGAGCAGTTCTTC.

The chain carries TRBV28 and TRBJ1-1; 7 positions match TRBD1. V shed 6 bases, J shed 3 bases, and the junction held 10 bases outside the gene matches. The CDR3 totals 15 residues. CDR1 and CDR2 from the germline V gene are MDHEN and SYDVKM. The CDR3 DNA reads TGTGCCAGCAGCCCGCCCGACAGGGATGACACTGAAGCTTTCTTT. This translates into CASSPPDRDDTEAFF.

A single count supports this clone. The chain couples TRBV5-1 to TRBJ1-4; weak D call: TRBD1 (5 bases). The germline gives CDR1 SGHRS, CDR2 YFSETQ. This CDR3 has 14 residues. V was clipped by 4 bases and J by 8 bases, with 15 bases between them. CDR3 amino acids: CASSRKGTPEKLFF. The CDR3 coding sequence is TGCGCCAGCAGCCGTAAAGGGACCCCAGAAAAACTGTTTTTT.

This chain connects TRBV7-9 to TRBJ2-1; D is tentatively TRBD1 or TRBD2 (5 bases each). The CDR3 is 16 amino acids. Germline lookup yields CDR1 SEHNR and CDR2 FQNEAQ (reference sequence). V was pared by 3 bases and J by 0 bases, with 12 bases between. The CDR3 sequence: CASSLVGASSYNEQFF. DNA for the CDR3: TGTGCCAGCAGCTTGGTCGGGGCGAGCTCCTACAATGAGCAGTTCTTC.

The chain recombines TRBV4-1 with TRBJ2-2; a weak D match, TRBD2 (6 bases). The V end was cut by 1 base, the J end by 1 base, with 10 bases between. CDR3 length equals 16 residues. Germline CDR1 is MGHRA and CDR2 is YSYEKL. The CDR3 DNA reads TGCGCCAGCAGCCAAGGGCTAGCGTTGAACACCGGGGAGCTGTTTTTT. Encoded protein: CASSQGLALNTGELFF.

This chain connects TRBV6-1 to TRBJ2-3; D perhaps matches TRBD2 (5 bases). This CDR3 has 16 amino acids. V dropped 1 base and J dropped 2 bases, with 13 bases sitting between them. Germline values: CDR1 MNHNS, CDR2 SASEGT. Here the CDR3 reads CASSEGEDYHTDTQYF. As DNA, the CDR3 is TGTGCCAGCAGTGAAGGGGAAGACTATCACACAGATACGCAGTATTTT.

The V call is TRBV28, the J call TRBJ2-5, with 10 bases aligning to TRBD2. The V segment lost 2 bases and the J segment 3 bases; nucleotides outside the gene matches: 18. Germline V lookup: CDR1 MDHEN, CDR2 SYDVKM. The CDR3 has 20 amino acids. The CDR3 is CASSLPRISGRSVFEETQYF. Here the CDR3 DNA reads TGTGCCAGCAGTTTACCCCGGATTAGCGGGAGGTCGGTCTTTGAAGAGACCCAGTACTTC.

A few counts support this clone. The V gene is TRBV19, the J gene TRBJ1-5, with a weak D call TRBD1 (6 bases). CDR3 size: 14 residues. Trimming stripped 3 bases from V and 4 bases from J, with 10 bases between. Germline CDR1 LNHDA, CDR2 SQIVND (reference sequence). CDR3 in DNA: TGTGCCAGTAGTATTGGGGGCCATAATCAGCCCCAGCATTTT. It translates to CASSIGGHNQPQHF.

J is TRBJ2-3 and V is TRBV3-1 (or the pseudogene TRBV3-2), with 14 bases aligning to TRBD2. V was clipped by 0 bases and J by 8 bases; unmatched bases: 7. Germline V lookup: CDR1 LGHDT, CDR2 YNNKEL (reference sequence). The CDR3 is 17 residues long. For the CDR3, the DNA is TGTGCCAGCAGCCAAGAAGGGACTAGCGGGAGCTCTGGTACGCAGTATTTT. Its protein product is CASSQEGTSGSSGTQYF.

V usage is TRBV6-6 and J usage is TRBJ1-5, with unresolved D. The V gene lost 7 bases and the J gene lost 0 bases, with 7 bases spanning the gap. Germline CDR1 reads MNHNY; CDR2 reads SVGAGI (reference sequence). The length of the CDR3 is 13 residues. CDR3 sequence reads: CASMRYSNQPQHF. The CDR3 bases are TGTGCCAGCATGCGGTATAGCAATCAGCCCCAGCATTTT.

The count of this clone is one. This chain joins TRBV28 and TRBJ2-1; 8 positions agree with TRBD2. The CDR3 has 17 residues. Germline V gene data show CDR1 as MDHEN and CDR2 as SYDVKM. Trimming at V came to 5 bases and at J to 3 bases, leaving 12 bases not matched to a gene. In DNA form, the CDR3 reads TGTGCCAGCAGTCGCGGTTGGCTAGCGGGTCTCTACAATGAGCAGTTCTTC. Translated: CASSRGWLAGLYNEQFF.

This clone was seen once. The J gene is TRBJ2-1, the V gene TRBV5-4, with 9 positions matching TRBD2. Germline V gives CDR1 SGHNT, CDR2 YYREEE (reference sequence). The CDR3 totals 15 residues. V gave up 4 bases and J gave up 1 base; unmatched junction bases: 3. The DNA of the CDR3 is TGTGCCAGCAGCGGCAGCGGGGGGTCCTACAATGAGCAGTTCTTC. Translation gives CASSGSGGSYNEQFF. The full variable domain, rest sourced from reference TRBV5-4 and TRBJ2-1, is ETGVTQSPTHLIKTRGQQVTLRCSSQSGHNTVSWYQQALGQGPQFIFQYYREEENGRGNFPPRFSGLQFPNYSSELNVNALELDDSALYLCASSGSGGSYNEQFFGPGTRLTVL.

This clone has just one count. V gene TRBV6-5 combines with J gene TRBJ1-1; TRBD1 matches at 9 bases. The ends lost 6 bases at V and 7 bases at J; junction bases unmatched: 9. Germline CDR1 MNHEY, CDR2 SVGAGI. The CDR3 consists of 14 residues. CDR3 nucleotide sequence: TGTGCCAGCAGCCCGGGACAGGGTATAAGTGAAGCTTTCTTT. It specifies CASSPGQGISEAFF.

This clone was seen a single time. The rearrangement joins TRBV19 to TRBJ1-1; 8 bases are a match to TRBD1. The CDR3 length is 13 residues. Per germline, CDR1 LNHDA and CDR2 SQIVND (reference sequence). After removal of 9 bases from V and 4 bases from J, the junction contained 7 bases not matched to a gene. The CDR3 nucleotides read TGTGCCAGCCGACAGGGGTTAGGCACTGAAGCTTTCTTT. The encoded protein is CASRQGLGTEAFF.

The chain recombines TRBV6-5 with TRBJ1-6, with D tentatively TRBD1 (5 bases). The germline V and J ends were trimmed by 7 bases and 8 bases, with 12 bases remaining between them. The CDR3 is 13 residues long. Germline assignment: CDR1 MNHEY and CDR2 SVGAGI. This CDR3 is CASTRTSYSPLHF. The CDR3 region has the DNA TGTGCCAGCACAAGGACATCTTATTCACCCCTCCACTTT.

The chain couples TRBV7-3 to TRBJ2-2, with 10 bases that match TRBD2. The V gene's germline CDR1 is SGHTA and CDR2 FQGTGA. V dropped 1 base and J dropped 1; count of bases not matched to a gene: 12. The CDR3 extends over 20 amino acids. CDR3 residues: CASSLKGLAGGSQNTGELFF. As DNA, the CDR3 is TGTGCCAGCAGCTTAAAAGGGTTAGCGGGAGGCTCCCAGAACACCGGGGAGCTGTTTTTT.

V is TRBV29-1 and J is TRBJ2-1; 13 nucleotides line up with TRBD2. The CDR3 length is 13 residues. The J segment lost 7 bases and the V segment lost 7 bases, leaving 4 bases of the junction unmatched. The germline CDR1 and CDR2 sequences are SQVTM and ANQGSEA. In nucleotides, the CDR3 is TGCAGCGATAGACTAGCGGGAGGAAATGAGCAGTTCTTC. The encoded protein is CSDRLAGGNEQFF.

V and J are TRBV4-1 and TRBJ1-2, with D perhaps matching TRBD1 (5 bases). CDR3 length: 15 amino acids. The ends were cut back, 0 bases at V and 2 bases at J, with 10 bases in the middle. Per germline, CDR1 MGHRA and CDR2 YSYEKL. The CDR3 here is CASSQDPAGNYGYTF. CDR3 sequence (DNA): TGCGCCAGCAGCCAAGATCCCGCAGGGAACTATGGCTACACCTTC.

This chain joins TRBV7-8 and TRBJ2-5; TRBD2 matches 7 bases. The CDR3 consists of 18 residues. V trimming: 5 bases; J trimming: 1 base; junction bases outside the gene matches: 16. Looked up from germline, CDR1 is SGHVS and CDR2 is FQNEAQ. CDR3 sequence (DNA): TGTGCCAGCAGCCCCCGGGGCGGGAGCGGACGCCCCCAAGAGACCCAGTACTTC. The encoded protein is CASSPRGGSGRPQETQYF.

The CDR3: CASSLNGGNQPQHF. CDR3 sequence (DNA): TGCGCCAGCAGCCTGAACGGGGGCAATCAGCCCCAGCATTTT. The chain employs TRBV5-1 and TRBJ1-5; no reliable D call. From germline, CDR1 is SGHRS and CDR2 YFSETQ. V was trimmed by 4 bases and J by 2 bases, leaving 10 bases between them. This CDR3 region has 14 residues.

This sequence joins TRBV28 and TRBJ1-1, with D unresolved. Germline assignment: CDR1 MDHEN and CDR2 SYDVKM. The CDR3 has 17 amino acids. Trimming stripped 8 bases from V and 2 bases from J, with 24 bases between. The DNA of the CDR3 is TGTGCCAGCCCCCCGAGCGGATCCCGGCTGTTTAACACTGAAGCTTTCTTT. It encodes CASPPSGSRLFNTEAFF. The whole variable domain, remainder taken from reference TRBV28 and TRBJ1-1, is DVKVTQSSRYLVKRTGEKVFLECVQDMDHENMFWYRQDPGLGLRLIYFSYDVKMKEKGDIPEGYSVSREKKERFSLILESASTNQTSMYLCASPPSGSRLFNTEAFFGQGTRLTVV.

This rearrangement joins TRBV5-1 to TRBJ2-1, with TRBD1 identical over 7 bases. This CDR3 comprises 14 residues. J lost 9 bases, V lost 4 bases, and 10 bases had no gene match. Germline V CDR1 and CDR2: SGHRS, YFSETQ. The CDR3 region is CASSPGQEKGEQFF. Written as DNA, the CDR3 is TGCGCCAGCAGCCCAGGACAGGAGAAGGGTGAGCAGTTCTTC.

The J gene is TRBJ1-1, the V gene TRBV2; no firm D call. Germline V gene sequence: CDR1 SNHLY, CDR2 FYNNEI. The V end was cut by 1 base, the J end by 3 bases, with 15 bases between. The CDR3 sequence is 16 residues long. The CDR3 DNA is TGTGCCAGCAGTGAAGGAGGCCCGGACTACTACACTGAAGCTTTCTTT. Translating it yields CASSEGGPDYYTEAFF.